A selection of T cell receptor beta chains follows, all from one sample in a study of cytomegalovirus exposure and HLA in healthy donors. Sequenced by immunoSEQ multiplex PCR; TCRdb stores in-frame clones only, minus some. Its table lists tens of thousands of clones. Sequencing input: PBMCs. The receptors come from a man aged 40-50 years in good health and CMV-seronegative. Each CDR3 is given with its conserved first and last residue. The D gene is left open where the match is weak.

d_call: TRBD2; j_call: TRBJ2-5; v_call: TRBV5-1; cdr3_aa: CASSLIGLAGFQETQYF; cdr3_nt: TGCGCCAGCAGCTTGATCGGACTAGCGGGATTCCAAGAGACCCAGTACTTC
d_call: -; j_call: TRBJ1-5; v_call: TRBV2; cdr3_aa: CASRFIGVNQPQHF; cdr3_nt: TGTGCCAGCAGATTCATAGGGGTCAATCAGCCCCAGCATTTT
d_call: -; j_call: TRBJ1-1; v_call: TRBV30; cdr3_aa: CAWSVLMTEAFF; cdr3_nt: TGTGCCTGGAGTGTACTTATGACAGAAGCTTTCTTT
d_call: -; j_call: TRBJ1-1; v_call: TRBV7-9; cdr3_aa: CASSPDAGYTEAFF; cdr3_nt: TGTGCCAGCAGCCCCGACGCGGGGTACACTGAAGCTTTCTTT
d_call: -; j_call: TRBJ1-3; v_call: TRBV18; cdr3_aa: CASSQGTGNTIYF; cdr3_nt: TGTGCCAGCTCACAGGGGACTGGAAACACCATATATTTT
d_call: TRBD1; j_call: TRBJ2-3; v_call: TRBV7-9; cdr3_aa: CASSLGDRGHRDTQYF; cdr3_nt: TGTGCCAGCAGCTTAGGGGACAGGGGGCATAGAGATACGCAGTATTTT
d_call: -; j_call: TRBJ2-3; v_call: TRBV6-5; cdr3_aa: CASSYREATSTDTQYF; cdr3_nt: TGTGCCAGCAGTTACAGGGAGGCTACTAGCACAGATACGCAGTATTTT
d_call: -; j_call: TRBJ1-5; v_call: TRBV19; cdr3_aa: CASSIGPVLLGQPQHF; cdr3_nt: TGTGCCAGTAGTATAGGGCCAGTATTGCTGGGCCAGCCCCAGCATTTT
d_call: -; j_call: TRBJ2-1; v_call: TRBV7-3; cdr3_aa: CASSSPAGEQFF; cdr3_nt: TGTGCCAGCAGCTCCCCCGCGGGGGAGCAGTTCTTC
d_call: TRBD2; j_call: TRBJ2-2; v_call: TRBV6-5; cdr3_aa: CASRRGGTAGELFF; cdr3_nt: TGTGCCAGCAGACGGGGGGGAACGGCCGGGGAGCTGTTTTTT
d_call: -; j_call: TRBJ2-1; v_call: TRBV30; cdr3_aa: CAWSNRARPYNEQFF; cdr3_nt: TGTGCCTGGAGCAACAGGGCTAGGCCCTACAATGAGCAGTTCTTC
d_call: -; j_call: TRBJ1-3; v_call: TRBV6-6; cdr3_aa: CASSWGLSSTGNTIYF; cdr3_nt: TGTGCCAGCAGTTGGGGACTCTCGTCTACTGGAAACACCATATATTTT
d_call: -; j_call: TRBJ2-2; v_call: TRBV10-3; cdr3_aa: CAISDPLDSFTGELFF; cdr3_nt: TGTGCCATCAGTGATCCCTTGGACTCTTTCACCGGGGAGCTGTTTTTT